Following are 10 T cell receptor beta chains from one sample sequenced in a study of blood T cell repertoires in COVID-19 (dated by TCRdb to 2020 to 2022). The library was built by means of the immunoSEQ multiplex PCR assay. Here the immuneACCESS table is served through TCRdb, limited to in-frame sequences with V and J called. Missing clones are a known gap in these copies; in checked studies unresolved V genes cover under half, and the rest lacks a known reason. In all, the sample holds about 220,000 clones, and over 75% of those were seen once. 3.5% of the sample is in the top ten clones. The sample was PBMCs or T cells enriched from blood (not recorded which). These receptor sequences come from a young woman in a cohort exposed to, infected with or recovered from COVID-19 (not recorded which).

V and J are TRBV7-9 and TRBJ1-1; D may be TRBD1 (6 bases). CDR3 size: 15 residues. The V gene lost 3 bases and the J gene lost 4 bases, with 15 bases spanning the gap. Per germline, CDR1 SEHNR and CDR2 FQNEAQ (reference sequence). CDR3 sequence (DNA): TGTGCCAGCAGCTTTCAGGGGCGCCGGGGCACTGAAGCTTTCTTT. It specifies CASSFQGRRGTEAFF.

The chain recombines TRBV28 with TRBJ2-2; possibly TRBD1 for D (5 bases). Germline lookup yields CDR1 MDHEN and CDR2 SYDVKM. The V gene lost 5 bases and the J gene lost 5 bases, with 12 bases spanning the gap. This CDR3 is 14 amino acids long. The CDR3 loop reads CASSTQVLTGELFF. The CDR3 DNA sequence: TGTGCCAGCAGTACACAGGTGTTGACCGGGGAGCTGTTTTTT.

V gene TRBV7-2 combines with J gene TRBJ2-2; 11 bases are a match to TRBD2. J gave up 5 bases and V 2 bases, and 4 bases lay outside the gene matches. The CDR3 runs 16 residues. Germline CDR1 SGHTA, CDR2 FQGNSA. In nucleotides, the CDR3 is TGTGCCAGCAGCTTAAGGACTAGCGGGTCTACCGGGGAGCTGTTTTTT. Amino acid sequence: CASSLRTSGSTGELFF. Combining the CDR3 with reference TRBV7-2 and TRBJ2-2 gives the whole variable domain GAGVSQSPSNKVTEKGKDVELRCDPISGHTALYWYRQSLGQGLEFLIYFQGNSAPDKSGLPSDRFSAERTGGSVSTLTIQRTQQEDSAVYLCASSLRTSGSTGELFFGEGSRLTVL.

The rearrangement links TRBV3-1 (or the pseudogene TRBV3-2) to TRBJ1-1; D remains unclear. V gave up 1 base and J gave up 10 bases, with 10 bases separating them. Germline values: CDR1 LGHDT, CDR2 YNNKEL (reference sequence). The CDR3 is 12 residues long. The CDR3 loop reads CASSQGTFGAFF. CDR3 nucleotides: TGTGCCAGCAGCCAAGGAACCTTCGGAGCTTTCTTT.

CDR3 nucleotides: TGTGCCAGCAGCTTCTTGTGGACTAACAACAATGAGCAGTTCTTC. Protein sequence: CASSFLWTNNNEQFF. V usage is TRBV11-2 and J usage is TRBJ2-1, with D tentatively TRBD2 (6 bases). The CDR3 spans 15 residues. From germline, CDR1 is SGHAT and CDR2 FQNNGV. V gave up 3 bases and J gave up 5 bases, with 14 bases separating them.

The rearrangement joins TRBV7-9 to TRBJ1-2, with D tentatively TRBD1 (6 bases). From germline, CDR1 is SEHNR and CDR2 FQNEAQ (reference sequence). This CDR3 has 13 amino acids. The V gene lost 4 bases and the J gene lost 4 bases, with 10 bases spanning the gap. The CDR3 spells CASSSGEVYGYTF. The CDR3 DNA follows: TGTGCCAGCAGCTCAGGGGAAGTCTATGGCTACACCTTC.

The chain combines TRBV7-6 with TRBJ1-3; a weak D match, TRBD1 (6 bases). Between the trimmed V and J ends, which lost 1 base and 0 bases, there was a span of 13 bases. In germline, CDR1 is SGHVS, CDR2 FNYEAQ. The CDR3 totals 17 residues. CDR3 protein: CASSLGPTGISGNTIYF. In DNA, the CDR3 is TGTGCCAGCAGCTTAGGTCCGACAGGTATCTCTGGAAACACCATATATTTT.

This clone occurred once. The chain has TRBV25-1 and TRBJ1-2; D uncertain. The germline CDR1 and CDR2 sequences are MGHDK and SYGVNS. The V end was cut by 1 base, the J end by 3 bases, with 9 bases between. The CDR3 contains 14 residues. In nucleotides, the CDR3 is TGTGCCAGCAGTGAATCTGGCGACTACTATGGCTACACCTTC. Amino acids: CASSESGDYYGYTF.

The chain recombines TRBV12-3 or TRBV12-4 with TRBJ1-1; D is uncertain. The V end was cut by 3 bases, the J end by 5 bases, with 7 bases between. This CDR3 region has 12 residues. The CDR3 is CASSFGWTEAFF. CDR3 nucleotide sequence: TGTGCCAGCAGTTTCGGGTGGACTGAAGCTTTCTTT.

The rearrangement joins TRBV25-1 to TRBJ1-2; D may be TRBD1 (5 bases). Germline CDR1 MGHDK, CDR2 SYGVNS. CDR3 length: 14 amino acids. V lost 0 bases and J 7 bases, leaving 12 bases between the germline ends. The CDR3 DNA follows: TGTGCCAGCAGTGAATATGGCAGGGCCTCTGGCTACACCTTC. Protein: CASSEYGRASGYTF.